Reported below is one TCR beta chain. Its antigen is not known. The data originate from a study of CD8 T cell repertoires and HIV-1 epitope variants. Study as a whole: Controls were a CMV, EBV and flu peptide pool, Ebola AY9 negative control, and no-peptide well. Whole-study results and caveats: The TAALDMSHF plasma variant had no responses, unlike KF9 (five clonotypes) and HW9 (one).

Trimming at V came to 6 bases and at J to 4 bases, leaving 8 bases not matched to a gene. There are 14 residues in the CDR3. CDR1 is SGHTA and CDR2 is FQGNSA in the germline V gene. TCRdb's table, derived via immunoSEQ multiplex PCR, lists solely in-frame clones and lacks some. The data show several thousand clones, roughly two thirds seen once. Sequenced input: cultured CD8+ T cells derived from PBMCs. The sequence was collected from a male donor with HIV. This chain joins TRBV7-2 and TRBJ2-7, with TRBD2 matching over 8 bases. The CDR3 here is CASSLGGAGYEQYF. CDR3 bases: TGTGCCAGCAGTCTCGGGGGGGCCGGTTACGAGCAGTACTTC.